This T cell receptor beta chain came from a study of control samples from healthy donors and cancer patients. Data came from immunoSEQ multiplex PCR; TCRdb stores just in-frame clones and leaves some out. The data contain about 70,000 clones, over 75% of them singletons. Trimming took 2 bases from V and 3 from J, leaving 5 bases between them. Germline loops: CDR1 SGHNT, CDR2 YYREEE (reference sequence). The CDR3 loop spans 12 amino acids. Sequencing input: blood. The chain carries TRBV5-4 and TRBJ1-1; a possible D gene is TRBD1 (5 bases). The clonotype originates from a man aged 45-60 years in good health. The CDR3 nucleotides are TGTGCCAGCAGCTTAGGGGACACTGAAGCTTTCTTT. Translating gives CASSLGDTEAFF.